Listed here is a single TCR beta chain. Its antigen is unknown. Using immunoSEQ multiplex PCR, the repertoire was profiled, and TCRdb retains in-frame clones only, with some absent. Of 400,000 to 450,000 clones in the sample, 90% are singletons; the top ten hold 12%. The sample's treatment: around 19 received Ad26.COV2.S at low or high dose, single or two shots; about 5 received placebo; per-sample allocation not given. On day 63 after the first injection, vaccine and placebo recipients gave samples. The ends were cut back, 4 bases at V and 4 bases at J, with 17 bases in the middle. The CDR3 loop spans 15 amino acids. Germline CDR1 and CDR2: LNHDA and SQIVND (reference sequence). The sample is drawn from a study of Ad26.COV2.S vaccination and SARS-CoV-2 variants. On the study more broadly: Donor allocation was to the COV1001 Ad26.COV2.S trial arm. Study-wide findings and caveats: With respect to non-spike TCR breadth, vaccine and placebo recipients were similar. Total T cell responses may have been underestimated by the TCR breadth and depth analyses. Relative to placebo recipients, vaccine recipients exhibited elevated spike-specific TCR breadth.

This chain joins TRBV19 and TRBJ2-7; D is perhaps TRBD1 or TRBD2 (5 bases each). The material was peripheral blood, obtained in a trial of Ad26.COV2.S vaccine versus placebo. This sequence was found in a person aged 18-60 years who received the Ad26.COV2.S COVID-19 vaccine or a placebo. The CDR3 spells CASSTRGASGYEQYF. The CDR3 nucleotides are TGTGCCAGTAGTACTCGAGGGGCGTCTGGTTACGAGCAGTACTTC.